The sequence of this TCR beta chain was determined in a study of vaccination and CD4 T cells after COVID-19. Overall study: Post-COVID draws came a median about 91 days after diagnosis (range 35 to 161). Overall study findings and caveats: Vaccine-specific clones in convalescent patients were spike mono-reactive in 304 of 307 cases.

Noted treatment: approximately nine-day PBMC culture with coronavirus spike peptide pools or control peptides (ViraFEST assay). Details on this clonotype: Its antigen remains unidentified.

Looked up from germline, CDR1 is SGHAT and CDR2 is FQNNGV. Trimming removed 0 bases from V and 0 bases from J, with 8 bases in between. The CDR3 runs 15 residues. The Oncomine TCR Beta short-read assay generated sequence data from the DNA of cultured CD4+ T cells. TCRdb re-called the PCR reads with MiXCR, one entry per CDR3 protein. The sample consists of around 10,000 distinct CDR3 sequences, around two fifths of them appearing once. This receptor was obtained from a human donor who had recovered from COVID-19. Sequenced sample: CD4+ T cells from blood, cultured in vitro. The chain recombines TRBV11-2 with TRBJ1-1; no reliable D call. CDR3 loop: CASSLDRLMNTEAFF. In nucleotides, the CDR3 is TGTGCCAGCAGCTTAGACCGGCTTATGAACACTGAAGCTTTCTTT.